This TCR beta chain emerged from a study of cytomegalovirus exposure and HLA in healthy donors. Study conclusions and caveats: Analyzed later, most CMV-associated TCR beta chains appeared HLA-restricted. Excluded: some indistinguishable V segments such as TRBV6-2 and TRBV6-3. Near-uniform donor sequencing depth was presumed by presence/absence analyses. Later on, an analysis showed TCR association rates differing by HLA locus, with DRB1 the most and HLA-C the fewest.

In germline, CDR1 is SGDLS, CDR2 YYNGEE. The V and J ends lost 0 bases and 6 bases respectively, with 6 bases between them. The length of the CDR3 is 13 residues. The PCR used 60 Vbeta and 13 Jbeta primers. Some clones are missing from TCRdb's copy, which holds only in-frame ones; the method was immunoSEQ multiplex PCR. Among roughly 200,000 clones listed, approximately 79% were seen once. This clone has just a few counts. Its antigen is unknown. In the same sample, other DNA sequences code for this CDR3. This chain links TRBV9 with TRBJ2-2; a weak D match, TRBD1 (5 bases). The sequenced material came from PBMCs. The receptor's source is a man over 45 in good health and CMV-seronegative. DNA of the CDR3: TGTGCCAGCAGCGTAGAAGGGGCCGGGGAGCTGTTTTTT. Protein product: CASSVEGAGELFF. The whole variable domain, remainder taken from reference TRBV9 and TRBJ2-2, is DSGVTQTPKHLITATGQRVTLRCSPRSGDLSVYWYQQSLDQGLQFLIQYYNGEERAKGNILERFSAQQFPDLHSELNLSSLELGDSALYFCASSVEGAGELFFGEGSRLTVL.